This entry lists 16 T cell receptor beta chains sequenced from one sample in a study of T cell responses to AZD1222 COVID-19 vaccine. Produced via immunoSEQ multiplex PCR; TCRdb's table is partial and in-frame only. Among roughly 80,000 clones listed, 80% to 95% were seen once. This specimen consisted of peripheral blood, obtained 28 days after the second AZD1222 dose. Every receptor here comes from an adult who received the AZD1222 COVID-19 vaccine.

This chain links TRBV4-2 with TRBJ2-2; 7 bases align to TRBD2. This CDR3 is built from 16 residues. The ends lost 2 bases at V and 4 bases at J; junction bases unmatched: 7. The germline gives CDR1 LGHNA, CDR2 YNFKEQ. DNA for the CDR3: TGTGCCAGCAGCCAAATCGTGAGGGAGGGCACCGGGGAGCTGTTTTTT. It codes for CASSQIVREGTGELFF.

The chain uses TRBV27 and TRBJ2-7, with 10 bases that match TRBD1. The CDR3 spans 15 residues. V shed 5 bases, J shed 4 bases, and the junction held 8 bases outside the gene matches. The germline V gene encodes CDR1 MNHEY and CDR2 SMNVEV (reference sequence). The CDR3 DNA follows: TGTGCCAGCAGTGCCCGACCGGGACAGGGGTACGAGCAGTACTTC. It translates to CASSARPGQGYEQYF.

The chain carries TRBV30 and TRBJ2-1; unclear D gene. Trimming shortened V by 0 bases and J by 8 bases, and 11 bases separated the two germline ends. Germline CDR1 reads GTSNPN; CDR2 reads SVGIG (reference sequence). This CDR3 contains 13 residues. CDR3 nucleotide sequence: TGTGCCTGGAGTGTTCGGATTCGGGATGAGCAGTTCTTC. It translates to CAWSVRIRDEQFF.

This clone was found once. V is TRBV27 and J is TRBJ2-7; D is unresolved. This CDR3 is built from 15 residues. V lost 5 bases and J 2 bases, leaving 16 bases between the germline ends. Germline V gene lookup returns CDR1 MNHEY and CDR2 SMNVEV (reference sequence). CDR3: CASSQGPTPTYEQYF. DNA for the CDR3: TGTGCCAGCAGTCAAGGACCAACTCCGACCTACGAGCAGTACTTC.

The CDR3, as DNA: TGTGCCAGTAGTACTGGGATACTACTAGCGGTCTACAATGAGCAGTTCTTC. It yields the protein CASSTGILLAVYNEQFF. The chain uses TRBV19 and TRBJ2-1; 8 bases align to TRBD2. This CDR3 region has 17 residues. Germline V gives CDR1 LNHDA, CDR2 SQIVND (reference sequence). The V gene end was trimmed by 4 bases and the J gene end by 3 bases; junction bases not matched to a gene: 11.

The chain links TRBV9 to TRBJ2-7; TRBD1 matches at 8 bases. Germline loops: CDR1 SGDLS, CDR2 YYNGEE. The CDR3 covers 17 residues. V dropped 4 bases and J dropped 2; count of bases not matched to a gene: 14. The CDR3, as DNA: TGTGCCAGCAGCCCCACCTTCAGACAGGGGTGGACCTACGAGCAGTACTTC. Its protein is CASSPTFRQGWTYEQYF.

This clone appeared once. For the CDR3, the DNA is TGTGCCAGCAGCCGGACTAGCGAGAACACCGGGGAGCTGTTTTTT. Translated: CASSRTSENTGELFF. The chain uses TRBV7-2 and TRBJ2-2; 9 bases are a match to TRBD2. CDR3 length equals 15 residues. CDR1 and CDR2 from the germline V gene are SGHTA and FQGNSA. The V gene end was trimmed by 5 bases and the J gene end by 1 base; junction bases not matched to a gene: 2.

CDR3 residues: CAWSGQGNEKLFF. The CDR3 coding sequence is TGTGCCTGGAGTGGACAGGGAAATGAAAAACTGTTTTTT. The chain carries TRBV30 and TRBJ1-4; 7 bases line up with TRBD1. The CDR3 extends over 13 amino acids. Trimming at V came to 1 base and at J to 5 bases, leaving 1 base not matched to a gene. Germline-derived CDR1 and CDR2 are GTSNPN and SVGIG (reference sequence).

V gene TRBV19 combines with J gene TRBJ1-2; D gene uncertain. Germline lookup yields CDR1 LNHDA and CDR2 SQIVND (reference sequence). This CDR3 comprises 13 residues. CDR3 bases: TGTGCTACAAAGCGGGAACGAAACTATGGCTACACCTTC. It translates to CATKRERNYGYTF.

The chain has TRBV15 and TRBJ2-2; D ambiguous. The V gene's germline CDR1 is LNHNV and CDR2 YYDKDF (reference sequence). The CDR3 runs 15 residues. V lost 0 bases and J lost 4, with 9 bases in between. CDR3 residues: CATSRDTSRTGELFF. The CDR3 DNA reads TGTGCCACCAGCAGAGATACGAGCCGCACCGGGGAGCTGTTTTTT.

CDR3 in DNA: TGTGCCAGCATTCCGAATCGACAGACCTACGAGCAGTACTTC. Translating gives CASIPNRQTYEQYF. The chain recombines TRBV7-2 with TRBJ2-7; D might be TRBD1 (5 bases). The V and J ends lost 7 bases and 2 bases respectively, with 15 bases between them. The germline CDR1 and CDR2 sequences are SGHTA and FQGNSA. The CDR3 has 14 residues.

The chain joins TRBV5-4 to TRBJ2-1; 14 bases line up with TRBD2. The CDR3 is 14 amino acids. Germline trimming cut 4 bases from V and 15 bases from J; bases unmatched to any gene: 9. Germline loops: CDR1 SGHNT, CDR2 YYREEE (reference sequence). CDR3 nucleotide sequence: TGTGCCAGCAGCATCGGGACTAGCGGGAGACTGGCGTTCTTC. Its protein is CASSIGTSGRLAFF.

This clone has only one observation. The chain uses TRBV2 and TRBJ2-7; no firm D call. Germline CDR1 SNHLY, CDR2 FYNNEI. V was shortened by 0 bases and J by 4 bases, with 4 bases between the two germline ends. This CDR3 is 12 amino acids long. The CDR3 nucleotides read TGTGCCAGCAGTGAAGCGGGGTACGAGCAGTACTTC. It encodes CASSEAGYEQYF. Full variable domain (outside the CDR3, taken from reference TRBV2 and TRBJ2-7): EPEVTQTPSHQVTQMGQEVILRCVPISNHLYFYWYRQILGQKVEFLVSFYNNEISEKSEIFDDQFSVERPDGSNFTLKIRSTKLEDSAMYFCASSEAGYEQYFGPGTRLTVT.

This chain joins TRBV28 and TRBJ2-2; 14 bases agree with TRBD2. The CDR3 has 16 residues. V gave up 7 bases and J gave up 7 bases; unmatched junction bases: 8. Looked up from germline, CDR1 is MDHEN and CDR2 is SYDVKM. CDR3 in DNA: TGTGCCAGCAATGGACTAGCGGGAGGCTCTCTCGGGGAGCTGTTTTTT. This translates into CASNGLAGGSLGELFF.

This sequence joins TRBV12-3 or TRBV12-4 and TRBJ1-1; no clear D gene. This CDR3 spans 11 amino acids. V shed 4 bases and J shed 3 bases, with 3 bases lying between them. CDR3 in amino acids: CASSSYTEAFF. In nucleotides, the CDR3 is TGTGCCAGCAGTTCCTACACTGAAGCTTTCTTT.

The chain has TRBV12-2 and TRBJ2-7. TRBV12-2 is classified as a pseudogene. The CDR3 loop spans 15 amino acids. In DNA form, the CDR3 reads TGTGCAAGTCGCTCCGGGCTAACTCCCAACTACGAGCAGTACTTC. Translation gives CASRSGLTPNYEQYF.